This TCR beta chain is from a study of blood T cells in healthy people across ages. Study at large: There was about one barcoded beta molecule captured by template switching per two T cells.

In its sample, this clonotype was seen once. It was with a sample-barcoded 5' primer and a J-beta primer mix that a second PCR of about 6 to 11 cycles was run. TCRdb redid the calling of the 5' RACE reads with MiXCR, one entry per CDR3 protein. This table has about 1.8 million distinct CDR3 sequences, around 48% appearing once. The CDR3 contains 14 residues. Germline assignment: CDR1 ENHRY and CDR2 SYGVKD. After removal of 9 bases from V and 3 bases from J, the junction contained 8 bases not matched to a gene. The chain is built from TRBV10-3 and TRBJ2-3, with 8 bases matching TRBD2. The sequenced material came from blood. The clonotype comes from a woman aged 40 to 50 in good health. The CDR3 DNA sequence: TGTGCCATTTGCAGGGCGGGGGGTACAGATACGCAGTATTTT. Translation gives CAICRAGGTDTQYF.